The 13 T cell receptor beta chains reported below all come from one sample, sequenced in a study of beta chain features in type 1 diabetes. Reverse transcription of all isolated RNA meant that expressed TCRB transcripts were sequenced. Data came from immunoSEQ multiplex PCR; TCRdb stores just in-frame clones and leaves some out. The sample carries about 620,000 clones, around 15% recorded once. Sequencing used naive CD4+ T cells from blood. These receptors came from a man between 18 and 35 years old in good health.

This clone came up a few times. The rearrangement joins TRBV30 to TRBJ1-1; possible D gene TRBD1, 5 bases. The length of the CDR3 is 16 residues. Germline V gives CDR1 GTSNPN, CDR2 SVGIG (reference sequence). V was shortened by 0 bases and J by 3 bases, with 17 bases between the two germline ends. The CDR3 reads CAWSVPRDSFYTEAFF. CDR3 sequence (DNA): TGTGCCTGGAGTGTCCCACGAGACAGCTTCTACACTGAAGCTTTCTTT.

The chain is built from TRBV27 and TRBJ1-1; D is undetermined. Germline V gene sequence: CDR1 MNHEY, CDR2 SMNVEV (reference sequence). This CDR3 spans 14 amino acids. The V gene lost 7 bases and the J gene lost 0 bases, with 12 bases spanning the gap. CDR3 in DNA: TGTGCCAGCACACTCCTGGGAATGAACACTGAAGCTTTCTTT. The encoded protein is CASTLLGMNTEAFF.

About this clone: Sequence at one end of the junction differs from germline and may be a read error. The V gene is TRBV18, the J gene TRBJ2-7, with D possibly TRBD2 on 5 matching bases. The CDR3 contains 13 residues. From germline, CDR1 is KGHSH and CDR2 LQKENI. The DNA for the CDR3 is TGTGCCAGTTCACCTGGGAGCTACGAGCGGCAGTACTTC. Protein: CASSPGSYERQYF.

In this sample, this clone turned up a few times. J is TRBJ1-1 and V is TRBV18; D remains unclear. CDR3 length: 12 residues. Germline V gene sequence: CDR1 KGHSH, CDR2 LQKENI. Trimming pared 3 bases from V and 8 bases from J, leaving 10 bases between. DNA of the CDR3: TGTGCCAGCTCACCGGCAGGCAGAGAAGCTTTCTTT. Its translation is CASSPAGREAFF.

The chain joins TRBV15 to TRBJ2-1; 11 bases align to TRBD2. Trimming cost V 2 bases and J 3 bases; bases outside gene matches: 6. The CDR3 length is 17 residues. Germline V gene data show CDR1 as LNHNV and CDR2 as YYDKDF (reference sequence). CDR3 sequence reads: CATSRISGRDFYNEQFF. CDR3 DNA: TGTGCCACCAGCAGAATTAGCGGGAGGGACTTCTACAATGAGCAGTTCTTC.

This clone was seen more than once but under ten times. CDR3 sequence reads: CSAGLHGEQYF. In nucleotides, the CDR3 is TGCAGTGCCGGGTTACACGGCGAGCAGTACTTC. This chain uses TRBV20-1 with TRBJ2-7; D is undetermined. Trimming removed 6 bases at V and 6 bases at J, with 12 bases between. CDR1 and CDR2 (germline): DFQATT, SNEGSKA (reference sequence). The CDR3 has 11 residues.

This chain uses TRBV27 with TRBJ2-1; TRBD2 agrees at 10 bases. The germline gives CDR1 MNHEY, CDR2 SMNVEV (reference sequence). This CDR3 comprises 14 residues. Trimming cost V 6 bases and J 4 bases; bases outside gene matches: 3. This chain's CDR3 is CASRSGLAYNEQFF. The CDR3 region has the DNA TGTGCCAGCAGATCGGGACTAGCGTACAATGAGCAGTTCTTC.

This chain links TRBV7-2 with TRBJ2-1, with 9 positions matching TRBD2. Trimming took 2 bases from V and 1 from J; bases not matched to a gene: 12. The V gene's germline CDR1 is SGHTA and CDR2 FQGNSA. The CDR3 length is 19 residues. CDR3 in amino acids: CASSLSPLDSGSSYNEQFF. DNA for the CDR3: TGTGCCAGCAGCTTATCCCCCCTCGATAGCGGGAGTTCCTACAATGAGCAGTTCTTC.

The chain has TRBV10-3 and TRBJ1-2, with D hard to call. CDR3 length: 13 amino acids. CDR1 and CDR2 from the germline V gene are ENHRY and SYGVKD. V dropped 10 bases and J dropped 1 base, with 13 bases sitting between them. The CDR3 bases are TGTGCCACCGTTATAGAACGTAACTATGGCTACACCTTC. Amino acids: CATVIERNYGYTF.

This clone has only a few counts. The chain combines TRBV5-4 with TRBJ2-4; 9 bases are a match to TRBD1. Per germline, CDR1 SGHNT and CDR2 YYREEE (reference sequence). Trimming removed 2 bases from V and 2 bases from J; junction bases left unmatched: 5. The CDR3 spans 16 residues. This chain's CDR3 is CASSFLGQGTKNIQYF. CDR3 coding DNA: TGTGCCAGCAGCTTTTTGGGACAGGGAACCAAAAACATTCAGTACTTC.

This clone was picked up a small number of times. This chain uses TRBV7-9 with TRBJ2-2, with 12 bases lining up with TRBD2. V trimming: 6 bases; J trimming: 4 bases; junction bases outside the gene matches: 12. The CDR3 has 18 amino acids. CDR1 is SEHNR and CDR2 is FQNEAQ in the germline V gene (reference sequence). CDR3 protein: CASSNGLAGFPFTGELFF. CDR3 in DNA: TGTGCCAGCAGTAACGGACTAGCGGGGTTTCCCTTCACCGGGGAGCTGTTTTTT.

In its sample, this clone was seen a few times. The chain has TRBV5-1 and TRBJ2-5, with 8 bases that match TRBD2. With 7 bases clipped from V and 5 bases from J, the junction kept 10 bases outside the gene matches. Germline loops: CDR1 SGHRS, CDR2 YFSETQ. The CDR3 spans 14 residues. The CDR3 region has the DNA TGCGCCAGCTCTTCAGCGGGAGTAGGGGAGACCCAGTACTTC. Its protein product is CASSSAGVGETQYF.

Concerning this clone itself: This CDR3 is also generated by other DNA sequences in the sample. CDR3: CASSLATSGGQETQYF. CDR3 in DNA: TGCGCCAGCAGCTTGGCCACTAGCGGGGGACAAGAGACCCAGTACTTC. The rearrangement joins TRBV5-1 to TRBJ2-5, with TRBD2 identical over 11 bases. Germline CDR1 and CDR2: SGHRS and YFSETQ. The CDR3 runs to 16 residues. The V segment lost 0 bases and the J segment 2 bases; nucleotides outside the gene matches: 3.